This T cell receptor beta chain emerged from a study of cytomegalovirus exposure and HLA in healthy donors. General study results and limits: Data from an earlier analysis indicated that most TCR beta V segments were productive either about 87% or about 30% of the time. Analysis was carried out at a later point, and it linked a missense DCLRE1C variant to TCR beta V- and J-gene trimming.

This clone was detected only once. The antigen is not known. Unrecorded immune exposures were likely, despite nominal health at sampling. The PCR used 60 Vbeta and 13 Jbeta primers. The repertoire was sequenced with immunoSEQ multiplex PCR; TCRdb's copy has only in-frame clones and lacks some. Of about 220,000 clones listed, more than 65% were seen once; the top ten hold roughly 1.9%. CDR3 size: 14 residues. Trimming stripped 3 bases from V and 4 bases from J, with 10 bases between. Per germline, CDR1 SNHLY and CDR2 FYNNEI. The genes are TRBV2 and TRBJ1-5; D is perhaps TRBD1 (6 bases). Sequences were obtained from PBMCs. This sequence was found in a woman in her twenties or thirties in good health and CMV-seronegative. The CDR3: CASSERTVNQPQHF. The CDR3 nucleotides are TGTGCCAGCAGTGAGAGGACAGTTAATCAGCCCCAGCATTTT.